This TCR beta chain originates from a study of blood T cell repertoires in COVID-19. The CDR3 sequence is 14 residues long. Germline V gives CDR1 SGHDN, CDR2 FVKESK. V lost 1 base and J lost 9, with 13 bases in between. Measured with immunoSEQ multiplex PCR; TCRdb has only the in-frame clones, and not every one. The table lists about 350,000 clones, around 90% of them singletons. This TCR came from a woman in her sixties with COVID-19, enrolled during active disease. Specimen: peripheral blood. V usage is TRBV14 and J usage is TRBJ2-1, with a weak D call TRBD2 (7 bases). CDR3 loop: CASSQGPGGREQFF. The CDR3 DNA follows: TGTGCCAGCAGCCAAGGCCCCGGGGGGCGTGAGCAGTTCTTC.